This TCR beta chain was recorded in a study of blood T cell repertoires in COVID-19. Whole-study context: COVID-19 samples, acute and convalescent, were from the United States, Italy and Spain.

Enrollees, roughly 18 to 90 years old, lived in approximately 25 US areas. The authors' processing: For nucleated cells, counts were estimated from reference gene primer amplification. Sequencing was performed with immunoSEQ multiplex PCR; in TCRdb, only in-frame clones are kept and a portion is missing. V, J and clone size were drawn from that table, and D and trimming were deduced from the DNA. The sample holds a few hundred thousand clones, about 85% seen once. CDR3 length: 15 residues. V was clipped by 0 bases and J by 1 base; unmatched bases: 2. Germline lookup yields CDR1 SGHNT and CDR2 YYREEE (reference sequence).

The sequence derives from a woman aged 45-65 years who had been exposed to COVID-19. The sample was PBMCs or T cells enriched from blood (not recorded which). The chain is built from TRBV5-4 and TRBJ2-5, with 8 positions matching TRBD2. CDR3 sequence (DNA): TGTGCCAGCAGCTTGGCGGGGGGGCCCCAAGAGACCCAGTACTTC. This codes for CASSLAGGPQETQYF.